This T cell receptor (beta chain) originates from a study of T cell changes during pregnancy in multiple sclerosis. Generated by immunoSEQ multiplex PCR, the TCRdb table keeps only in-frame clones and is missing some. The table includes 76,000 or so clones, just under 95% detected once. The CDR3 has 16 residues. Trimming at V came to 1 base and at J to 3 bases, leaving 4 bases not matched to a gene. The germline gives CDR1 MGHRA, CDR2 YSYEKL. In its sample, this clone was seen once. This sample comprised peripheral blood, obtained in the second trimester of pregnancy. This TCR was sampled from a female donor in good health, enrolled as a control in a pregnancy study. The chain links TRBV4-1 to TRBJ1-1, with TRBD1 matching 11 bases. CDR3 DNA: TGCGCCAGCAGCCAAGGCGGGACAGGGGGGCACACTGAAGCTTTCTTT. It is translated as CASSQGGTGGHTEAFF.